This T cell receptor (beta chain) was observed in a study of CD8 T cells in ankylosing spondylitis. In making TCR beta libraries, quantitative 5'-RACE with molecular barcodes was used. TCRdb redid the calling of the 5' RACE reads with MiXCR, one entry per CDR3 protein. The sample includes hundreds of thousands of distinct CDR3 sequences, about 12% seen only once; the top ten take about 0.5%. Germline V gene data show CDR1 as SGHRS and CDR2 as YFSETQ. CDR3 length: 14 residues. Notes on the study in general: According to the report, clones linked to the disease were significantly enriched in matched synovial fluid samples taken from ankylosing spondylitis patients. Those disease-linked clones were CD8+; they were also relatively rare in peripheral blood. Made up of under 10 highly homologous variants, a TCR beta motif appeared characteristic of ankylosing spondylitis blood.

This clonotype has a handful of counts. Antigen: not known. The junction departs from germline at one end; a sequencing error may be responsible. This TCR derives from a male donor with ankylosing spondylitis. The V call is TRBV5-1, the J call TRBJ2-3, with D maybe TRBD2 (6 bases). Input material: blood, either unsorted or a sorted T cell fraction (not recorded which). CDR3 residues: CASTLRTTTDTQYF. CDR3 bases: TGCGCCAGCACCTTGAGGACTACCACAGATACGCAGTATTTT.